What follows are 21 T cell receptor beta chains derived from one specimen sequenced in a study of shared clonotypes between healthy human individuals. Naive CD8 cells, CD45RO-negative and positively selected for CCR7, excluded terminally differentiated effector memory CD45RA+ cells. Using immunoSEQ multiplex PCR, the repertoire was profiled, and TCRdb retains in-frame clones only, with some absent. In the table there are about 590,000 clones, about 95% of which are singletons. The sequencing input was naive CD8+ T cells sorted from blood. The receptors shown here come from a woman between 25 and 40 years old in good health.

In this sample, this clone turned up once. This chain uses TRBV27 with TRBJ1-4; D possibly corresponds to TRBD1 (6 bases). Trimming removed 6 bases at V and 5 bases at J, with 10 bases between. CDR1 and CDR2 from the germline V gene are MNHEY and SMNVEV (reference sequence). This CDR3 is 13 amino acids long. DNA of the CDR3: TGTGCCAGCAGGGGGGGCCCGAATGAAAAACTGTTTTTT. This codes for CASRGGPNEKLFF.

The chain combines TRBV27 with TRBJ2-2, with TRBD2 identical over 12 bases. V dropped 6 bases and J dropped 4; count of bases not matched to a gene: 12. The CDR3 has 18 residues. CDR1 is MNHEY, CDR2 SMNVEV, per germline (reference sequence). Here the CDR3 reads CASSHALAGGLVTGELFF. The DNA for the CDR3 is TGTGCCAGCAGCCACGCACTAGCGGGAGGCTTGGTCACCGGGGAGCTGTTTTTT.

The rearrangement joins TRBV6-5 to TRBJ2-1; 9 bases map to TRBD2. J lost 3 bases, V lost 2 bases, and 2 bases had no gene match. The CDR3 runs 15 residues. From germline, CDR1 is MNHEY and CDR2 SVGAGI. The CDR3 protein is CASSYGTSLYNEQFF. DNA of the CDR3: TGTGCCAGCAGTTACGGGACTAGCCTCTACAATGAGCAGTTCTTC.

The V and J genes are TRBV9 and TRBJ1-2; 9 positions agree with TRBD1. Germline V CDR1 and CDR2: SGDLS, YYNGEE. The CDR3 spans 16 residues. Trimming removed 3 bases from V and 5 bases from J; junction bases left unmatched: 11. The CDR3 loop is CASSAFLQGADYGYTF. CDR3 bases: TGTGCCAGCAGCGCGTTTCTACAGGGGGCGGATTATGGCTACACCTTC. The full variable domain, rest sourced from reference TRBV9 and TRBJ1-2, is DSGVTQTPKHLITATGQRVTLRCSPRSGDLSVYWYQQSLDQGLQFLIQYYNGEERAKGNILERFSAQQFPDLHSELNLSSLELGDSALYFCASSAFLQGADYGYTFGSGTRLTVV.

This sequence joins TRBV11-2 and TRBJ1-1; D is unresolved. CDR1 is SGHAT, CDR2 FQNNGV, per germline. This CDR3 region has 15 residues. With 0 bases removed from V and 2 bases from J, the gap between germline ends came to 10 bases. The DNA of the CDR3 is TGTGCCAGCAGCTTAGATATGGGTCTCAACACTGAAGCTTTCTTT. Its protein product is CASSLDMGLNTEAFF. The variable domain in full, with the rest retrieved from reference TRBV11-2 and TRBJ1-1, is EAGVAQSPRYKIIEKRQSVAFWCNPISGHATLYWYQQILGQGPKLLIQFQNNGVVDDSQLPKDRFSAERLKGVDSTLKIQPAKLEDSAVYLCASSLDMGLNTEAFFGQGTRLTVV.

This chain joins TRBV28 and TRBJ2-1; D is ambiguous. The CDR3 is 10 residues long. V dropped 6 bases and J dropped 7 bases, with 4 bases sitting between them. Germline CDR1 MDHEN, CDR2 SYDVKM. The CDR3 DNA reads as TGTGCCAGCAGAGAGAATGAGCAGTTCTTC. Amino acid sequence: CASRENEQFF.

A single count supports this clone. The chain has TRBV13 and TRBJ1-4; unclear D gene. This CDR3 spans 15 amino acids. V lost 0 bases, J lost 6 bases, and 11 bases lay in between. Germline lookup yields CDR1 PRHDT and CDR2 FYEKMQ (reference sequence). The CDR3 DNA reads as TGTGCCAGCAGCTTAGGGGCGGGTTACGATGAAAAACTGTTTTTT. The encoded protein is CASSLGAGYDEKLFF.

The rearrangement joins TRBV11-2 to TRBJ2-3; D might be TRBD2 (6 bases). The V end lost 3 bases, the J end lost 4 bases, and 14 bases lay between the germline ends. Per germline, CDR1 SGHAT and CDR2 FQNNGV. CDR3 length: 15 amino acids. CDR3 protein: CASSLYRGTPDTQYF. CDR3 sequence (DNA): TGTGCCAGCAGCTTGTATCGGGGGACTCCAGATACGCAGTATTTT. Full variable domain (missing parts from reference TRBV11-2 and TRBJ2-3): EAGVAQSPRYKIIEKRQSVAFWCNPISGHATLYWYQQILGQGPKLLIQFQNNGVVDDSQLPKDRFSAERLKGVDSTLKIQPAKLEDSAVYLCASSLYRGTPDTQYFGPGTRLTVL.

The gene calls are TRBV28 and TRBJ2-3, with 10 bases aligning to TRBD1. Germline values: CDR1 MDHEN, CDR2 SYDVKM. The V segment lost 5 bases and the J segment 5 bases; nucleotides outside the gene matches: 7. CDR3 length equals 15 residues. CDR3 DNA sequence: TGTGCCAGCAGTACAGACAGGGGGCTTTTAGATACGCAGTATTTT. Translation: CASSTDRGLLDTQYF.

The genes are TRBV28 and TRBJ1-1; D unresolved. V was pared by 5 bases and J by 3 bases, with 13 bases between. Germline V lookup: CDR1 MDHEN, CDR2 SYDVKM. The CDR3 is 14 residues long. The CDR3 DNA reads TGTGCCAGCAGTCTGAGGTCGGACGACACTGAAGCTTTCTTT. This sequence encodes CASSLRSDDTEAFF. Supplemented by reference TRBV28 and TRBJ1-1, the full variable domain reads DVKVTQSSRYLVKRTGEKVFLECVQDMDHENMFWYRQDPGLGLRLIYFSYDVKMKEKGDIPEGYSVSREKKERFSLILESASTNQTSMYLCASSLRSDDTEAFFGQGTRLTVV.

To note about this clone: The identical CDR3 is also encoded by other nucleotide sequences in the sample. This rearrangement joins TRBV28 to TRBJ2-1, with TRBD2 identical over 8 bases. CDR1 and CDR2 from the germline V gene are MDHEN and SYDVKM. This CDR3 spans 14 amino acids. The V and J ends lost 2 bases and 4 bases, in that order; junction bases with no gene match: 1. This chain's CDR3 is CASSLTSGYNEQFF. The DNA of the CDR3 is TGTGCCAGCAGTTTAACTAGCGGATACAATGAGCAGTTCTTC.

J is TRBJ2-3 and V is TRBV7-9; 8 nucleotides align to TRBD2. The CDR3 contains 17 residues. Trimming cost V 2 bases and J 1 base; bases outside gene matches: 8. CDR1 and CDR2 from the germline V gene are SEHNR and FQNEAQ (reference sequence). CDR3 protein: CASSLIGQRERTDTQYF. CDR3 sequence (DNA): TGTGCCAGCAGCTTAATAGGGCAGCGGGAGCGCACAGATACGCAGTATTTT.

The V gene is TRBV28, the J gene TRBJ1-3, with a tentative D call TRBD1 (6 bases). Germline values: CDR1 MDHEN, CDR2 SYDVKM. Trimming stripped 7 bases from V and 3 bases from J, with 13 bases between. This CDR3 has 14 residues. CDR3 nucleotides: TGTGCCAGCAAACCAACAGGGCTTGGAAACACCATATATTTT. Protein: CASKPTGLGNTIYF. Combining the CDR3 with reference TRBV28 and TRBJ1-3 gives the whole variable domain DVKVTQSSRYLVKRTGEKVFLECVQDMDHENMFWYRQDPGLGLRLIYFSYDVKMKEKGDIPEGYSVSREKKERFSLILESASTNQTSMYLCASKPTGLGNTIYFGEGSWLTVV.

This clone was observed once. The chain is built from TRBV2 and TRBJ2-1, with 7 bases matching TRBD1. The J segment lost 7 bases and the V segment lost 10 bases, leaving 13 bases of the junction unmatched. This CDR3 region has 14 residues. Per germline, CDR1 SNHLY and CDR2 FYNNEI. The CDR3 spells CATDPLDRNNEQFF. The CDR3 DNA follows: TGTGCCACCGACCCCCTGGACAGGAATAATGAGCAGTTCTTC.

The chain combines TRBV14 with TRBJ2-4; D gene unclear. The V gene lost 0 bases and the J gene lost 5 bases, with 8 bases spanning the gap. Per the germline V gene, CDR1 is SGHDN and CDR2 is FVKESK. There are 14 residues in the CDR3. The CDR3 DNA reads TGTGCCAGCAGCCAAGATTTGCGCGAAAACATTCAGTACTTC. It translates to CASSQDLRENIQYF.

The chain carries TRBV6-1 and TRBJ2-7; possible D gene TRBD1, 5 bases. Germline lookup yields CDR1 MNHNS and CDR2 SASEGT. This CDR3 is 13 amino acids long. V lost 6 bases and J 0 bases, leaving 9 bases between the germline ends. For the CDR3, the DNA is TGTGCCAGCAGCCGACAGAGCTCCTACGAGCAGTACTTC. As protein: CASSRQSSYEQYF.

The V call is TRBV5-1, the J call TRBJ2-7; tentatively, D is TRBD1 or TRBD2 (5 bases each). The length of the CDR3 is 17 residues. CDR1 SGHRS and CDR2 YFSETQ come from the germline V gene. Deletions cut 0 bases from V and 0 bases from J, with 16 bases between. In nucleotides, the CDR3 is TGCGCCAGCAGCTTGGCCCGGGACGGAAGGGACTCCTACGAGCAGTACTTC. This sequence encodes CASSLARDGRDSYEQYF.

This clone appeared once. The chain has TRBV19 and TRBJ2-5, with 9 positions matching TRBD1. The assigned J gene may be wrong: the sequence end matches TRBJ2-7 better. Germline V lookup: CDR1 LNHDA, CDR2 SQIVND (reference sequence). There are 14 residues in the CDR3. In nucleotides, the CDR3 is TGTGCCAGCAGCCCGGGACAGGGTGGCTACGAGCAGTACTTC. It codes for CASSPGQGGYEQYF.

The chain uses TRBV4-2 and TRBJ2-7; the D is unclear. The CDR3 spans 14 residues. V lost 0 bases and J lost 7, with 13 bases in between. Germline V gene data show CDR1 as LGHNA and CDR2 as YNFKEQ. The CDR3 bases are TGTGCCAGCAGCCAAGATGAGGCACCCCTTGAGCAGTACTTC. Amino acids: CASSQDEAPLEQYF.

This clone has a handful of counts. V is TRBV13 and J is TRBJ2-2; unclear D gene. Per the germline V gene, CDR1 is PRHDT and CDR2 is FYEKMQ (reference sequence). Trimming cost V 2 bases and J 4 bases, with 5 bases left between them. The CDR3 totals 13 residues. Written as DNA, the CDR3 is TGTGCCAGCAGCTTATACAGCACCGGGGAGCTGTTTTTT. Protein sequence: CASSLYSTGELFF.

This clone was seen only once. The gene calls are TRBV2 and TRBJ2-1, with D tentatively TRBD1 or TRBD2 (5 bases each). The CDR3 consists of 13 residues. CDR1 is SNHLY, CDR2 FYNNEI, per germline. V lost 3 bases and J lost 9, with 12 bases in between. The CDR3 DNA follows: TGTGCCAGCAGTGAGGGGCCCGGAGGTGAGCAGTTCTTC. Translation gives CASSEGPGGEQFF.